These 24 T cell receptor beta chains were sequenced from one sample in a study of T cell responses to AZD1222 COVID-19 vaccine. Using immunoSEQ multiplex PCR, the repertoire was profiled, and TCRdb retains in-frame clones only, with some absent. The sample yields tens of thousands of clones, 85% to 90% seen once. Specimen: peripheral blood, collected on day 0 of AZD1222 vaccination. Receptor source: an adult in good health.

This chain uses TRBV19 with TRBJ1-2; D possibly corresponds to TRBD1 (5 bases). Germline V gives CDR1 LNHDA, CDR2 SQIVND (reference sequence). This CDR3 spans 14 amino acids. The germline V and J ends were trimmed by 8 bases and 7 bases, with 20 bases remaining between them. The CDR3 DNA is TGTGCCAGTCAAGACAGTTCCTTATACCGTGGCTACACCTTC. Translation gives CASQDSSLYRGYTF.

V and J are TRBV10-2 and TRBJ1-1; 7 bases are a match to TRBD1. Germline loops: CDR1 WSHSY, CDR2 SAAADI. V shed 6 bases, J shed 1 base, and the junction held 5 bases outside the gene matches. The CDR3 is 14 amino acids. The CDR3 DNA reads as TGCGCCAGCAGAGATAAGGGGGCGAACACTGAAGCTTTCTTT. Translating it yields CASRDKGANTEAFF.

CDR3 sequence reads: CASSPPSPGGGPYEQYF. The CDR3 nucleotides read TGTGCCAGCTCACCACCGAGTCCAGGGGGCGGCCCCTACGAGCAGTACTTC. V and J are TRBV18 and TRBJ2-7; TRBD1 aligns across 8 bases. The CDR3 totals 17 residues. V shed 0 bases and J 2 bases; nucleotides not matched to a gene: 9. Looked up from germline, CDR1 is KGHSH and CDR2 is LQKENI.

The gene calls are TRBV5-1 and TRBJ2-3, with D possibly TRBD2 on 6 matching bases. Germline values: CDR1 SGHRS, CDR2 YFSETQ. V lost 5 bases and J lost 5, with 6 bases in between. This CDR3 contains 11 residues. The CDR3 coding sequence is TGCGCCAGCAGGGGAGGAGATACGCAGTATTTT. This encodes CASRGGDTQYF.

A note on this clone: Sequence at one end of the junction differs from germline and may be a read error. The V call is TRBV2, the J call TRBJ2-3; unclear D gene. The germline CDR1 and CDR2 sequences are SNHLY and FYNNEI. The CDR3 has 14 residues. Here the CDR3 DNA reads TGTGCCAGCACTGAAGGAATGAGCACAGATACGCAGTATTTT. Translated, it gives CASTEGMSTDTQYF.

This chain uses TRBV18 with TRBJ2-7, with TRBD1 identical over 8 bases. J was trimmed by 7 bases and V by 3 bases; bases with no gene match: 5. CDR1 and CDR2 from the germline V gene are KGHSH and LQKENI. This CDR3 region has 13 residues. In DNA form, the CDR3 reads TGTGCCAGCTCACCCGGGACAGGCTCGGAGCAGTACTTC. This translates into CASSPGTGSEQYF.

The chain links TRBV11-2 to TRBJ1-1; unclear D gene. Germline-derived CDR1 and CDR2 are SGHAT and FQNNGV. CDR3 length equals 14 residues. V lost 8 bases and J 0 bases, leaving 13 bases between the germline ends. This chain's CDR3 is CASSSPAMNTEAFF. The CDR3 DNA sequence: TGTGCCAGCTCCTCTCCGGCTATGAACACTGAAGCTTTCTTT.

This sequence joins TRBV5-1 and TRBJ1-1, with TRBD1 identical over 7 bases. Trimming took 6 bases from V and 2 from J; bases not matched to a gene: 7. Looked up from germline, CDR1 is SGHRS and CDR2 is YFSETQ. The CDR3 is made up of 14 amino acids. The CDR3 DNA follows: TGCGCCAGCACCCGGACAGGTCCTAACACTGAAGCTTTCTTT. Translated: CASTRTGPNTEAFF.

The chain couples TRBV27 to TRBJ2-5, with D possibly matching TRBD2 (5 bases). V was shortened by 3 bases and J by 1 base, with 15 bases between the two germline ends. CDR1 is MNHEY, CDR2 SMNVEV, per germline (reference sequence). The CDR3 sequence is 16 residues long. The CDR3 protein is CASSLSFYGLQETQYF. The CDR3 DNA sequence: TGTGCCAGCAGTTTGTCTTTTTACGGACTCCAAGAGACCCAGTACTTC.

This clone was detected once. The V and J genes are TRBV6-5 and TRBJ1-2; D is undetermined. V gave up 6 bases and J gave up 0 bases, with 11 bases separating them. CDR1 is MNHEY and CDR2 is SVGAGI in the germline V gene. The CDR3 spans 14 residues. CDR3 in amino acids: CASRTALANYGYTF. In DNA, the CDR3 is TGTGCCAGCAGGACGGCCTTGGCTAACTATGGCTACACCTTC.

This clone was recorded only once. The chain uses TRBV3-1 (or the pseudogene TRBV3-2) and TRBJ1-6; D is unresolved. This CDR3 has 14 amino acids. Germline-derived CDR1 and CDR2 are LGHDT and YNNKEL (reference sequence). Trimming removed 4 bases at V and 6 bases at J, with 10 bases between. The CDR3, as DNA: TGTGCCAGCAGCCCCGGACTGTTTAATTCACCCCTCCACTTT. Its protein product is CASSPGLFNSPLHF.

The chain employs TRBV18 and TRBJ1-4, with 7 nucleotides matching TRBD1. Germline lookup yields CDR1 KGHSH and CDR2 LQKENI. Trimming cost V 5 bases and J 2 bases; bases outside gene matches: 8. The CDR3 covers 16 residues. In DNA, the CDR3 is TGTGCCAGCTCAGGTGAAGGGGGCCTCACTAATGAAAAACTGTTTTTT. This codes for CASSGEGGLTNEKLFF.

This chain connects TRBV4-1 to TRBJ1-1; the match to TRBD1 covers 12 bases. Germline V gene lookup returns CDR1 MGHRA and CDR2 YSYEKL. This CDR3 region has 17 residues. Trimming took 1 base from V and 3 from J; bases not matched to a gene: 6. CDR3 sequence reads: CASSQGGTGGADTEAFF. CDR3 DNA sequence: TGCGCCAGCAGCCAAGGGGGGACAGGGGGCGCGGACACTGAAGCTTTCTTT.

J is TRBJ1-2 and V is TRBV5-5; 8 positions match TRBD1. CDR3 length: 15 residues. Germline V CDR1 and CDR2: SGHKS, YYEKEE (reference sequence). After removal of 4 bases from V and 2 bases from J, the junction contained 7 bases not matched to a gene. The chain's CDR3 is CASSGGPGGNYGYTF. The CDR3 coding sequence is TGTGCCAGCAGCGGAGGTCCAGGGGGCAACTATGGCTACACCTTC. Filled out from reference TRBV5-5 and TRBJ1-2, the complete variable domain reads DAGVTQSPTHLIKTRGQQVTLRCSPISGHKSVSWYQQVLGQGPQFIFQYYEKEERGRGNFPDRFSARQFPNYSSELNVNALLLGDSALYLCASSGGPGGNYGYTFGSGTRLTVV.

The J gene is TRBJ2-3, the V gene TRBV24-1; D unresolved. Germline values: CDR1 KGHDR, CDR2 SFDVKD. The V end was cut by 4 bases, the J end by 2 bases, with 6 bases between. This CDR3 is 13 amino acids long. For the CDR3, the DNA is TGTGCCACCAGTGACAGGAACACAGATACGCAGTATTTT. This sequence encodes CATSDRNTDTQYF.

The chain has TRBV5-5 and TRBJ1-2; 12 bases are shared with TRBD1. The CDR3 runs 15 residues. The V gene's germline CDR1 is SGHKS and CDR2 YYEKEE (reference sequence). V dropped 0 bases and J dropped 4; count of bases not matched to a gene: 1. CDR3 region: CASSLEGQGAYGYTF. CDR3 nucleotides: TGTGCCAGCAGCTTGGAGGGACAGGGGGCCTATGGCTACACCTTC.

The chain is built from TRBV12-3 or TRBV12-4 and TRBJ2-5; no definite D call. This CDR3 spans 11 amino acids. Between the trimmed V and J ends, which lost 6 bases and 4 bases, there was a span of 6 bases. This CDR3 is CASSRGETQYF. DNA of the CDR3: TGTGCCAGCAGCCGTGGAGAGACCCAGTACTTC.

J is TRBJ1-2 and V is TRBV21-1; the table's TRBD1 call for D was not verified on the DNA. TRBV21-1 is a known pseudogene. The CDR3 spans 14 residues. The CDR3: CASSKVSGVGGYTF. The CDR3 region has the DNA TGTGCCAGCAGCAAAGTTTCAGGGGTCGGAGGCTACACCTTC.

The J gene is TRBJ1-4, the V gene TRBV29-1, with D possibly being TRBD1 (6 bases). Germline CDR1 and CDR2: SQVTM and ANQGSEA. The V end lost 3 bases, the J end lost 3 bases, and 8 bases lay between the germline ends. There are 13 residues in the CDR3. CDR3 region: CSVDTGSNEKLFF. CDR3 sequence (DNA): TGCAGCGTTGACACAGGGTCTAATGAAAAACTGTTTTTT. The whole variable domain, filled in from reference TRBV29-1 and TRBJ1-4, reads SAVISQKPSRDICQRGTSLTIQCQVDSQVTMMFWYRQQPGQSLTLIATANQGSEATYESGFVIDKFPISRPNLTFSTLTVSNMSPEDSSIYLCSVDTGSNEKLFFGSGTQLSVL.

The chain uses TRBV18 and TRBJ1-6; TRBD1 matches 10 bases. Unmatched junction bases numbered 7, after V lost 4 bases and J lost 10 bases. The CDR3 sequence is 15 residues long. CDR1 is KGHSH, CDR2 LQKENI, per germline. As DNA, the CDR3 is TGTGCCAGCTCACAAGGGACAGGGGATGGATCACCCCTCCACTTT. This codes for CASSQGTGDGSPLHF. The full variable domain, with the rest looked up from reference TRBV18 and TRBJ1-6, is NAGVMQNPRHLVRRRGQEARLRCSPMKGHSHVYWYRQLPEEGLKFMVYLQKENIIDESGMPKERFSAEFPKEGPSILRIQQVVRGDSAAYFCASSQGTGDGSPLHFGNGTRLTVT.

Written as DNA, the CDR3 is TGCGCCAGCAGTGGGGGCCCGAACGAGCAGTACTTC. Its translation is CASSGGPNEQYF. V and J are TRBV10-1 and TRBJ2-7; D is perhaps TRBD1 (5 bases). Looked up from germline, CDR1 is WNHNN and CDR2 is SYGVQD (reference sequence). This CDR3 region has 12 residues. The V end lost 4 bases, the J end lost 5 bases, and 9 bases lay between the germline ends.

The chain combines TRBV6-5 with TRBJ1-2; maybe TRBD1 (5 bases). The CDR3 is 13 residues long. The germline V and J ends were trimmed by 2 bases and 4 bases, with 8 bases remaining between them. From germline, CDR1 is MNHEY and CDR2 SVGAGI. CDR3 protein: CASSYERGYGYTF. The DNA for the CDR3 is TGTGCCAGCAGTTACGAAAGGGGCTATGGCTACACCTTC.

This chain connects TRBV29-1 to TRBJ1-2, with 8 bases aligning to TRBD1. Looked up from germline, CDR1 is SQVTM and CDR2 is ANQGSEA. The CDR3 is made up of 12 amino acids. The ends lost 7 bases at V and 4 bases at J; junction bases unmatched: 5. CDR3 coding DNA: TGCAGCGCAGGACAGGGCGGCTATGGCTACACCTTC. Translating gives CSAGQGGYGYTF. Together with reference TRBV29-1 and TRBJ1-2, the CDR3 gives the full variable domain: SAVISQKPSRDICQRGTSLTIQCQVDSQVTMMFWYRQQPGQSLTLIATANQGSEATYESGFVIDKFPISRPNLTFSTLTVSNMSPEDSSIYLCSAGQGGYGYTFGSGTRLTVV.

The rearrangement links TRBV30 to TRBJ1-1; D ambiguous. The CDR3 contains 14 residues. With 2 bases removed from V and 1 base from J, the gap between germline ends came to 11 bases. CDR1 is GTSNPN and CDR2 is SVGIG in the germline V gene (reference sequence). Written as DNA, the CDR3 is TGTGCCTGGAGTCTAGGACCTAGGAACACTGAAGCTTTCTTT. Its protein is CAWSLGPRNTEAFF. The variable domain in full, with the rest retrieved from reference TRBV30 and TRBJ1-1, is SQTIHQWPATLVQPVGSPLSLECTVEGTSNPNLYWYRQAAGRGLQLLFYSVGIGQISSEVPQNLSASRPQDRQFILSSKKLLLSDSGFYLCAWSLGPRNTEAFFGQGTRLTVV.